This T cell receptor (beta chain) was sequenced during a study of shared clonotypes between healthy human individuals. Per the germline V gene, CDR1 is MNHNY and CDR2 is SVGAGI (reference sequence). Trimming cost V 6 bases and J 3 bases; bases outside gene matches: 11. This CDR3 is 15 amino acids long. Study processing details: Junction-only sequences without quality scores came from ImmunoSEQ, so filtering differed. Generated by immunoSEQ multiplex PCR, the TCRdb table keeps only in-frame clones and is missing some. V, J and clone size are those of that table, while D and trimming were read from the DNA. The sample consists of 2 million to 2.5 million clones, approximately 93% of them appearing once.

The gene calls are TRBV6-6 and TRBJ2-7; TRBD2 matches 7 bases. The sequenced sample was naive CD4+ T cells from PBMCs. Described subset: CD45RA+ positively selected. The clonotype comes from a man between 18 and 35 years old in good health. Some clones in this sample may be carry-over from other donors' samples. CDR3 DNA: TGTGCCAGCAGCTCATTCGGCGGGGGAGTCTACGAGCAGTACTTC. It codes for CASSSFGGGVYEQYF.